Included here is one T cell receptor (beta chain) sequence, with context. As yet, its antigen is unknown. These data originate in a study of identical twins. Findings and limits, study-wide: Low generation probability was overrepresented in out-of-frame alpha sequences shared by twins. Modelling underestimated the level of out-of-frame TCR alpha sharing observed in monozygotic twins.

Healthy Caucasian donors formed the entire cohort. Template switching (which added a universal primer site) was used, and cDNA carried unique molecular identifiers. TCRdb called the 5' RACE reads again in MiXCR, with one record for every CDR3 protein. The data hold hundreds of thousands of distinct CDR3 sequences, with 9% to 15% observed a single time. The CDR3 totals 15 residues. Germline CDR1 reads SGHRS; CDR2 reads YFSETQ. J was trimmed by 6 bases and V by 6 bases; bases with no gene match: 6. These data also formed part of another study, on yellow fever vaccine responses in identical twins.

This clonotype was obtained from a woman in her late teens or twenties in good health. The J gene is TRBJ2-1, the V gene TRBV5-1, with TRBD2 matching over 13 bases. The sample comprised PBMCs. This CDR3 reads CASNGLAGDLNEQFF. DNA for the CDR3: TGCGCCAGCAACGGACTAGCGGGAGACCTCAATGAGCAGTTCTTC.